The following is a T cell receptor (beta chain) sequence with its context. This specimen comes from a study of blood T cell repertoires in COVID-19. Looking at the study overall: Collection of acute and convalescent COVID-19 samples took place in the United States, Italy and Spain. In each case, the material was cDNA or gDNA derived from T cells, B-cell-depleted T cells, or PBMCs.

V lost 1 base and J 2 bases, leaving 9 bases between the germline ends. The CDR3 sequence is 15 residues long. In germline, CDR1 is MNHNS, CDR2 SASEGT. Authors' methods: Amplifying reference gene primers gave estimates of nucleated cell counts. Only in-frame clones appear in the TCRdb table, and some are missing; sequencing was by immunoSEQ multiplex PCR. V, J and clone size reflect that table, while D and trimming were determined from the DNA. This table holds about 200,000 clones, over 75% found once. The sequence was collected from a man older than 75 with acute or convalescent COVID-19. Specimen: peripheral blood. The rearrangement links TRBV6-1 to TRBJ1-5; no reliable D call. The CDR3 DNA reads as TGTGCCAGCAGTGAAGGGAGTGTGGGCAATCAGCCCCAGCATTTT. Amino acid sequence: CASSEGSVGNQPQHF.